The clone carrying this T cell receptor beta chain was observed a single time. The target antigen is unknown. A much larger clone lies a single base off, so this may be a read error. The sample comes from a study of regulatory T cells in long-lasting Graves disease. CDR1 is MNHEY, CDR2 SMNVEV, per germline (reference sequence). The CDR3 is made up of 15 amino acids. Arm-PCR with iRepertoire HTBI primers amplified the CDR3 regions for these TCR beta libraries. From the multiplex PCR reads, TCRdb called clonotypes with MiXCR, one entry per CDR3 protein. This sample carries some 250,000 distinct CDR3 sequences, 18% of them seen once, and the ten largest clones take 14%. The study's findings and limits: Persistent disease showed a preference for TRBV28, TRBJ1-2 and TRBJ2-5.

Time point described: newly diagnosed GD, antithyroid drugs for less than 3 months. The TCR library was made from RNA that had been extracted from PBMCs in TRIzol. These data were also reused for a study on T cells in Graves' hyperthyroidism and ophthalmopathy. That source notes: Hyperthyroidism had been newly diagnosed in patients aged 18 to 65, and its duration was under 2 months. Most expanded thyroid clonotypes above 0.001 recurred in blood.

The TCR originated in a woman aged 30 to 39 with Graves disease. The sample consisted of peripheral blood mononuclear cells (PBMCs), taken at new diagnosis, from a patient treated with antithyroid drugs. The chain uses TRBV27 and TRBJ1-2; no definite D call. DNA of the CDR3: TGTGCCGGCAGTTTATACACCGGGGATATATATGGCTACACCTTC. Its protein is CAGSLYTGDIYGYTF.